This T cell receptor beta chain was retrieved from a study of blood T cell repertoires in COVID-19. The overall study: Sites in the United States, Italy and Spain provided acute and convalescent COVID-19 samples. PBMCs, B-cell-depleted T cells, or T cells were the source of the cDNA or gDNA that made up the material.

Original analysis: Nucleated cell counts were estimated from reference gene primer amplification. Some clones are missing from TCRdb's copy, which holds only in-frame ones; the method was immunoSEQ multiplex PCR. The DNA was the basis for D and trimming; V, J and clone size are from that table. This table has about 150,000 clones, around nine tenths appearing once. This CDR3 is 14 amino acids long. V was pared by 3 bases and J by 7 bases, with 15 bases between. Germline CDR1 SGHTA, CDR2 FQGNSA. The TCR was taken from a human donor in a cohort sampled during active COVID-19. The chain carries TRBV7-2 and TRBJ1-1, with D hard to call. Sequencing was done on a sample of peripheral blood. CDR3 DNA: TGTGCCAGCAGCTTTCTTCCGGGGAACGGTGAAGCTTTCTTT. This sequence encodes CASSFLPGNGEAFF.